These 27 T cell receptor beta chains share one sample of origin, sequenced in a study of cytomegalovirus exposure and HLA in healthy donors (dated by TCRdb to 2016 to 2017). Libraries came from the immunoSEQ multiplex PCR assay. The multiplex PCR relied on a mix of 60 forward primers for TCR Vbeta segments and 13 reverse primers for TCR Jbeta segments. Drawn from immuneACCESS, this table holds only the in-frame rearrangements with V and J called that TCRdb kept. Clones are partly lost; checked studies trace under half to an unresolved V gene and leave the rest unexplained. In this sample the table shows nearly 200,000 clones, roughly 83% of which occur a single time. Approximately 0.39% of the sample goes to the ten largest clones. The sequencing sample was made of PBMCs. The source of these receptors is a male donor in good health and CMV-seropositive.

This chain links TRBV6-1 with TRBJ1-1; D is uncertain. Trimming left V 4 bases short and J 2 bases short, with 8 bases between. The CDR3 covers 13 residues. Germline V gene data show CDR1 as MNHNS and CDR2 as SASEGT. This CDR3 reads CASSATVNTEAFF. Written as DNA, the CDR3 is TGTGCCAGCAGTGCTACAGTTAACACTGAAGCTTTCTTT.

The chain is built from TRBV14 and TRBJ1-5; D unresolved. Germline V gene lookup returns CDR1 SGHDN and CDR2 FVKESK. V dropped 1 base and J dropped 6 bases, with 22 bases sitting between them. The CDR3 spans 18 residues. The CDR3 DNA sequence: TGTGCCAGCAGCCAAGTCGGGGTGGTGGGATATTCGCGTCAGCCCCAGCATTTT. Translation: CASSQVGVVGYSRQPQHF.

A note on this clone: The junction departs from germline at one end; a sequencing error may be responsible. V gene TRBV7-9 combines with J gene TRBJ2-2; D call uncertain. Per the germline V gene, CDR1 is SEHNR and CDR2 is FQNEAQ (reference sequence). The CDR3 totals 15 residues. In DNA form, the CDR3 reads TGTTCCAGCAGCCCTATACTTGGGAACACCGGGGAGCTGTTTTTT. Residues: CSSSPILGNTGELFF.

V and J are TRBV10-3 and TRBJ2-7; no reliable D call. Deletions cut 6 bases from V and 3 bases from J, with 18 bases between. The CDR3 is 15 amino acids. From germline, CDR1 is ENHRY and CDR2 SYGVKD. The CDR3 protein is CAIRETVGRVYEQYF. The DNA for the CDR3 is TGTGCCATCAGGGAAACAGTAGGTCGTGTCTACGAGCAGTACTTC.

This chain links TRBV6-1 with TRBJ2-1, with TRBD1 identical over 10 bases. Trimming removed 6 bases from V and 15 bases from J; junction bases left unmatched: 11. The V gene's germline CDR1 is MNHNS and CDR2 SASEGT. CDR3 length equals 13 residues. The CDR3 spells CASSGPGQGKWFF. As DNA, the CDR3 is TGTGCCAGCAGCGGACCGGGACAGGGGAAATGGTTCTTC.

The table lists this clone with a count of one. The rearrangement joins TRBV19 to TRBJ1-4, with D uncertain. V lost 8 bases and J lost 3, with 10 bases in between. CDR3 length equals 13 residues. Germline CDR1 and CDR2: LNHDA and SQIVND (reference sequence). Written as DNA, the CDR3 is TGTGCCAGTGCGGACGGGGCTAATGAAAAACTGTTTTTT. Translated: CASADGANEKLFF. Using reference TRBV19 and TRBJ1-4 for the parts outside the CDR3, the full variable domain is DGGITQSPKYLFRKEGQNVTLSCEQNLNHDAMYWYRQDPGQGLRLIYYSQIVNDFQKGDIAEGYSVSREKKESFPLTVTSAQKNPTAFYLCASADGANEKLFFGSGTQLSVL.

This clone was recorded a few times. This chain links TRBV28 with TRBJ2-7, with a tentative D call TRBD1 (6 bases). The germline CDR1 and CDR2 sequences are MDHEN and SYDVKM. V was clipped by 4 bases and J by 2 bases, with 15 bases between them. The CDR3 is 15 amino acids. CDR3 protein: CASSWGSDSAYEQYF. DNA for the CDR3: TGTGCCAGCAGTTGGGGGTCGGACAGCGCCTACGAGCAGTACTTC.

The chain couples TRBV27 to TRBJ2-7, with D possibly being TRBD2 (6 bases). The CDR3 sequence is 15 residues long. Germline V gene data show CDR1 as MNHEY and CDR2 as SMNVEV (reference sequence). Trimming took off 0 bases at V and 3 bases at J, with 12 bases between the two ends. The CDR3 loop is CASSLSLRGSYEQYF. The CDR3 region has the DNA TGTGCCAGCAGTTTATCCCTTCGGGGGAGCTACGAGCAGTACTTC.

This clone was seen a single time. The J gene is TRBJ1-2, the V gene TRBV13; TRBD1 is a possible D gene (5 bases). The CDR3 covers 15 residues. The V end lost 2 bases, the J end lost 3 bases, and 13 bases lay between the germline ends. CDR1 is PRHDT, CDR2 FYEKMQ, per germline (reference sequence). For the CDR3, the DNA is TGTGCCAGCAGCTTATACCCCCCGGGGGACTATGGCTACACCTTC. As protein: CASSLYPPGDYGYTF.

The chain combines TRBV4-3 with TRBJ1-2; D not resolved. CDR3 length equals 13 residues. Per the germline V gene, CDR1 is LGHNA and CDR2 is YSLEER. The V end was cut by 0 bases, the J end by 4 bases, with 6 bases between. CDR3 sequence: CASSQDPVYGYTF. In DNA form, the CDR3 reads TGCGCCAGCAGCCAAGACCCAGTCTATGGCTACACCTTC.

The CDR3 nucleotides read TGTGCTAGTGGCCGGGGGGGGGAGGAGACCCAGTACTTC. This sequence encodes CASGRGGEETQYF. The chain uses TRBV12-5 and TRBJ2-5, with 8 bases matching TRBD2. The ends lost 6 bases at V and 5 bases at J; junction bases unmatched: 5. Per germline, CDR1 LGHNT and CDR2 FRNRAP. The CDR3 contains 13 residues.

The chain has TRBV7-2 and TRBJ1-5; 7 nucleotides agree with TRBD1. Germline-derived CDR1 and CDR2 are SGHTA and FQGNSA. This CDR3 region has 14 residues. J lost 4 bases, V lost 3 bases, and 3 bases had no gene match. The CDR3 is CASSFGTVNQPQHF. As DNA, the CDR3 is TGTGCCAGCAGCTTCGGGACAGTTAATCAGCCCCAGCATTTT.

V is TRBV7-2 and J is TRBJ2-3, with D possibly being TRBD1 (6 bases). Trimming removed 5 bases at V and 4 bases at J, with 13 bases between. The CDR3 length is 14 residues. In germline, CDR1 is SGHTA, CDR2 FQGNSA. CDR3 in DNA: TGTGCCAGCAGCCCGGGACACGAATCAGATACGCAGTATTTT. It specifies CASSPGHESDTQYF.

In DNA form, the CDR3 reads TGTGCCAGCAGTCTTAGCGGCCCCTACGAGCAGTACTTC. The encoded protein is CASSLSGPYEQYF. The rearrangement links TRBV27 to TRBJ2-7; maybe TRBD2 (6 bases). The germline CDR1 and CDR2 sequences are MNHEY and SMNVEV (reference sequence). Trimming shortened V by 5 bases and J by 2 bases, and 10 bases separated the two germline ends. The CDR3 covers 13 residues.

The chain combines TRBV21-1 with TRBJ2-5; TRBD1, the D gene given by the table, was not confirmed from the DNA. TRBV21-1 is assigned pseudogene status. The CDR3 spans 17 residues. The CDR3 sequence: CASSKVRTGVGQETQYF. As DNA, the CDR3 is TGTGCCAGCAGCAAAGTTCGGACAGGGGTAGGACAAGAGACCCAGTACTTC.

A few counts support this clone. This chain uses TRBV5-8 with TRBJ1-1; D gene ambiguous. V lost 9 bases to trimming and J lost 4 bases, with 10 bases between them. CDR3 length equals 11 residues. Germline CDR1 is SGHTS and CDR2 is YDEGEE. CDR3 bases: TGTGCCACCTTTTTCTTCACTGAAGCTTTCTTT. This gives the protein CATFFFTEAFF.

The CDR3 sequence: CASAIQTNTGELFF. The CDR3 region has the DNA TGTGCCAGCGCAATACAAACAAACACCGGGGAGCTGTTTTTT. The rearrangement joins TRBV7-3 to TRBJ2-2; no reliable D call. This CDR3 is built from 14 residues. Between the trimmed V and J ends, which lost 8 bases and 2 bases, there was a span of 12 bases. From germline, CDR1 is SGHTA and CDR2 FQGTGA.

This clone appeared a few times. The V and J genes are TRBV28 and TRBJ1-4, with TRBD1 matching over 8 bases. V gave up 2 bases and J gave up 4 bases; unmatched junction bases: 9. Germline lookup yields CDR1 MDHEN and CDR2 SYDVKM. The CDR3 loop spans 17 amino acids. CDR3 DNA sequence: TGTGCCAGCAGTTTAGATGGCAGGGGGCCCTATAATGAAAAACTGTTTTTT. This gives the protein CASSLDGRGPYNEKLFF. Using reference TRBV28 and TRBJ1-4 for the parts outside the CDR3, the full variable domain is DVKVTQSSRYLVKRTGEKVFLECVQDMDHENMFWYRQDPGLGLRLIYFSYDVKMKEKGDIPEGYSVSREKKERFSLILESASTNQTSMYLCASSLDGRGPYNEKLFFGSGTQLSVL.

The chain links TRBV19 to TRBJ2-3, with a weak D call TRBD2 (5 bases). Germline V gene data show CDR1 as LNHDA and CDR2 as SQIVND (reference sequence). There are 16 residues in the CDR3. V was cut by 4 bases and J by 6 bases, with 20 bases left in between. In nucleotides, the CDR3 is TGTGCCAGTAGTACCAACCGGGGTATTAAGGCGGATACGCAGTATTTT. It yields the protein CASSTNRGIKADTQYF.

V gene TRBV5-1 combines with J gene TRBJ2-3; the D is unclear. The CDR3 is 15 residues long. Germline V gene sequence: CDR1 SGHRS, CDR2 YFSETQ. V lost 0 bases and J 2 bases, leaving 10 bases between the germline ends. The CDR3 protein is CASSLGSAYTDTQYF. CDR3 in DNA: TGCGCCAGCAGCTTGGGAAGCGCGTACACAGATACGCAGTATTTT.

The chain has TRBV29-1 and TRBJ2-1, with 8 bases fitting TRBD2. CDR3 length equals 16 residues. V shed 7 bases and J 3 bases; nucleotides not matched to a gene: 14. The germline gives CDR1 SQVTM, CDR2 ANQGSEA. CDR3: CSATKWTSNYYNEQFF. CDR3 in DNA: TGCAGCGCAACCAAATGGACTAGCAATTACTACAATGAGCAGTTCTTC.

This clone has more than one count but fewer than ten. The chain recombines TRBV2 with TRBJ1-1, with a weak D call TRBD1 (5 bases). This CDR3 is 18 amino acids long. Between the trimmed V and J ends, which lost 8 bases and 3 bases, there was a span of 28 bases. CDR1 is SNHLY and CDR2 is FYNNEI in the germline V gene. Here the CDR3 DNA reads TGTGCCAGCTTAGTATACAGGCGATCGACGTCAATGGACACTGAAGCTTTCTTT. This translates into CASLVYRRSTSMDTEAFF.

This clone has a handful of counts. The CDR3 loop is CASSLPGSYEQYF. CDR3 nucleotide sequence: TGTGCCAGCAGCCTCCCGGGGAGCTACGAGCAGTACTTC. J is TRBJ2-5 and V is TRBV7-8; D possibly corresponds to TRBD2 (5 bases). The end of the DNA aligns better with TRBJ2-7, so the J call may be wrong. The CDR3 extends over 13 amino acids. Looked up from germline, CDR1 is SGHVS and CDR2 is FQNEAQ.

The rearrangement links TRBV7-9 to TRBJ2-1; 8 nucleotides agree with TRBD1. Germline V gene sequence: CDR1 SEHNR, CDR2 FQNEAQ (reference sequence). The ends lost 5 bases at V and 7 bases at J; junction bases unmatched: 4. The CDR3 totals 13 residues. The CDR3 sequence is CASSLTGGNEQFF. The CDR3 coding sequence is TGTGCCAGCAGCCTAACAGGGGGAAATGAGCAGTTCTTC.

The genes are TRBV2 and TRBJ2-7, with TRBD2 as a possible D gene (5 bases). The CDR3 contains 13 residues. Trimming removed 2 bases at V and 7 bases at J, with 12 bases between. Per germline, CDR1 SNHLY and CDR2 FYNNEI. CDR3 nucleotide sequence: TGTGCCAGCAGTGAAAGACGGGGTTGGGAGCAGTACTTC. Amino acids: CASSERRGWEQYF. Full variable domain (remainder filled in from reference TRBV2 and TRBJ2-7): EPEVTQTPSHQVTQMGQEVILRCVPISNHLYFYWYRQILGQKVEFLVSFYNNEISEKSEIFDDQFSVERPDGSNFTLKIRSTKLEDSAMYFCASSERRGWEQYFGPGTRLTVT.

The CDR3 loop is CASSPSRETQYF. For the CDR3, the DNA is TGTGCCAGCAGTCCCTCGCGGGAGACCCAGTACTTC. The chain employs TRBV27 and TRBJ2-5; no clear D gene. Germline lookup yields CDR1 MNHEY and CDR2 SMNVEV (reference sequence). V lost 5 bases to trimming and J lost 5 bases, with 9 bases between them. CDR3 size: 12 residues.

The CDR3 DNA sequence: TGCGCCAGCAGCCAAGATCAGAGGGTTGGTGAAAAACTGTTTTTT. Its translation is CASSQDQRVGEKLFF. The rearrangement uses TRBV4-3 and TRBJ1-4; no clear D. The germline CDR1 and CDR2 sequences are LGHNA and YSLEER. The CDR3 runs 15 residues. V gave up 0 bases and J gave up 7 bases, with 12 bases separating them.